This T cell receptor (beta chain) was retrieved from a study of Graves' ophthalmopathy and Graves' hyperthyroidism. Looking at the study overall: The term stable hyperthyroidism indicated an absence of ophthalmopathy within 18 months of follow-up.

Germline values: CDR1 MNHNY, CDR2 SVGAGI (reference sequence). V was clipped by 2 bases and J by 1 base, with 12 bases between them. This CDR3 has 16 residues. The authors amplified TCR beta CDR3 regions from RNA transcripts. An initial RT-PCR round employing HTBI primers preceded a second-round multiplex PCR. TCRdb recomputed calls from the multiplex PCR reads with MiXCR, one row per CDR3 protein. This table holds over a million distinct CDR3 sequences, about 40% found once. This clonotype was observed at least ten times. This clonotype was sampled from an adult man with Graves' hyperthyroidism. The sequenced sample consisted of peripheral blood or thyroid tissue (not recorded which). V and J are TRBV6-6 and TRBJ1-5; D possibly corresponds to TRBD1 (5 bases). This chain's CDR3 is CASSYRGGESNQPQHF. As DNA, the CDR3 is TGTGCCAGCAGTTACCGGGGCGGGGAGAGCAATCAGCCCCAGCATTTT.